The 23 T cell receptor beta chains listed next were all sequenced from one sample in a study of blood T cell repertoires in COVID-19. The assay was immunoSEQ multiplex PCR, and TCRdb's table has in-frame clones only and misses some. The repertoire holds about 240,000 clones, with around 87% as singletons. Sequencing used peripheral blood. The receptors were gathered from a woman in her 70s with active or convalescent COVID-19.

This clone was detected once. This chain links TRBV12-3 or TRBV12-4 with TRBJ2-7; the D gene is possibly TRBD1 (5 bases). The V end was cut by 3 bases, the J end by 7 bases, with 10 bases between. The CDR3 contains 12 residues. The DNA of the CDR3 is TGTGCCAGCAGTTTTGGTCAGGGAGAGCAGTACTTC. It is translated as CASSFGQGEQYF.

As regards this clone: The same CDR3 is also encoded by other DNA sequences in this sample. This chain connects TRBV18 to TRBJ1-1, with a tentative D call TRBD1 (5 bases). V lost 2 bases to trimming and J lost 2 bases, with 6 bases between them. This CDR3 is built from 13 residues. Germline V gene sequence: CDR1 KGHSH, CDR2 LQKENI. The chain's CDR3 is CASSPGANTEAFF. The CDR3 coding sequence is TGTGCCAGCTCACCAGGGGCAAACACTGAAGCTTTCTTT.

This chain links TRBV2 with TRBJ2-4, with D possibly matching TRBD2 (5 bases). Germline values: CDR1 SNHLY, CDR2 FYNNEI. V was clipped by 6 bases and J by 0 bases, with 12 bases between them. This CDR3 has 15 residues. CDR3 DNA sequence: TGTGCCAGCAGGCGGGCCCTCCTAGCCAAAAACATTCAGTACTTC. Translated: CASRRALLAKNIQYF.

The chain combines TRBV29-1 with TRBJ2-1, with 8 positions matching TRBD1. V gave up 0 bases and J gave up 7 bases; unmatched junction bases: 8. The length of the CDR3 is 15 residues. Germline loops: CDR1 SQVTM, CDR2 ANQGSEA. The CDR3 bases are TGCAGCGTTGAAGATTCCGACAGGGGATGGAATGAGCAGTTCTTC. This translates into CSVEDSDRGWNEQFF.

This clone was recorded only once. The J gene is TRBJ1-2, the V gene TRBV7-9; the D gene is possibly TRBD1 (5 bases). The CDR3 contains 13 residues. The V end was cut by 3 bases, the J end by 4 bases, with 9 bases between. The germline CDR1 and CDR2 sequences are SEHNR and FQNEAQ (reference sequence). CDR3 sequence: CASSFKGLYGYTF. Here the CDR3 DNA reads TGTGCCAGCAGCTTCAAGGGGCTCTATGGCTACACCTTC. Drawing the rest from reference TRBV7-9 and TRBJ1-2, the complete variable domain is DTGVSQNPRHKITKRGQNVTFRCDPISEHNRLYWYRQTLGQGPEFLTYFQNEAQLEKSRLLSDRFSAERPKGSFSTLEIQRTEQGDSAMYLCASSFKGLYGYTFGSGTRLTVV.

The gene calls are TRBV4-3 and TRBJ2-3, with D unresolved. This CDR3 contains 14 residues. CDR1 LGHNA and CDR2 YSLEER come from the germline V gene. Trimming cost V 2 bases and J 10 bases, with 16 bases left between them. The CDR3 sequence: CASSQSGLGDAQYF. The CDR3 region has the DNA TGCGCCAGCAGCCAAAGTGGGTTAGGAGACGCGCAGTATTTT.

V and J are TRBV5-6 and TRBJ1-2; maybe TRBD1 (6 bases). CDR3 length: 14 amino acids. Germline V lookup: CDR1 SGHDT, CDR2 YYEEEE. V was cut by 4 bases and J by 4 bases, with 14 bases left in between. CDR3 in amino acids: CASSRTVGSYGYTF. CDR3 DNA sequence: TGTGCCAGCAGCCGGACAGTGGGGTCCTATGGCTACACCTTC. The full variable domain, its missing parts supplied by reference TRBV5-6 and TRBJ1-2, is DAGVTQSPTHLIKTRGQQVTLRCSPKSGHDTVSWYQQALGQGPQFIFQYYEEEERQRGNFPDRFSGHQFPNYSSELNVNALLLGDSALYLCASSRTVGSYGYTFGSGTRLTVV.

This rearrangement joins TRBV6-2 or TRBV6-3 to TRBJ2-7; weak D call: TRBD1 (6 bases). Deletions cut 4 bases from V and 3 bases from J, with 16 bases between. CDR1 MNHEY and CDR2 SVGEGT come from the germline V gene. CDR3 length: 15 amino acids. The CDR3 coding sequence is TGTGCCAGCAGTTGGGGGCGGACTGGGGTCTACGAGCAGTACTTC. This codes for CASSWGRTGVYEQYF.

The V gene is TRBV29-1, the J gene TRBJ2-7; D is possibly TRBD1 (5 bases). Deletions cut 6 bases from V and 2 bases from J, with 14 bases between. Germline CDR1 is SQVTM and CDR2 is ANQGSEA. The length of the CDR3 is 13 residues. The CDR3 reads CSVTRDGPYEQYF. Here the CDR3 DNA reads TGCAGCGTCACCAGGGATGGGCCCTACGAGCAGTACTTC.

This chain uses TRBV5-1 with TRBJ2-3, with 7 bases matching TRBD2. This CDR3 has 15 residues. The trim removed 5 bases at V and 0 bases at J, leaving 6 bases unmatched. Germline values: CDR1 SGHRS, CDR2 YFSETQ. CDR3 amino acids: CASSSSGTSTDTQYF. The CDR3, as DNA: TGCGCCAGCAGTTCCAGCGGGACGAGCACAGATACGCAGTATTTT.

The CDR3 nucleotides are TGTGCCAGCAGTTTACAGGATTTACAGCCCCAGCATTTT. Translation: CASSLQDLQPQHF. The chain links TRBV12-3 or TRBV12-4 to TRBJ1-5; D unresolved. The CDR3 is 13 amino acids. V was shortened by 2 bases and J by 7 bases, with 9 bases between the two germline ends.

The rearrangement links TRBV10-1 to TRBJ2-2, with TRBD1 identical over 10 bases. CDR1 is WNHNN, CDR2 SYGVQD, per germline (reference sequence). V trimming: 10 bases; J trimming: 5 bases; junction bases outside the gene matches: 10. This CDR3 is 15 amino acids long. The CDR3 protein is CATSADRGQTGELFF. CDR3 coding DNA: TGCGCCACCTCGGCCGACAGGGGGCAAACCGGGGAGCTGTTTTTT.

V gene TRBV15 combines with J gene TRBJ1-1, with unresolved D. Germline lookup yields CDR1 LNHNV and CDR2 YYDKDF (reference sequence). V lost 9 bases, J lost 2 bases, and 13 bases lay in between. This CDR3 spans 13 amino acids. The CDR3 protein is CATGQAPNTEAFF. The CDR3, as DNA: TGTGCCACGGGCCAGGCTCCCAACACTGAAGCTTTCTTT.

The CDR3, as DNA: TGTGCCACACGACAGGGTTTAAATCAGCCCCAGCATTTT. Encoded protein: CATRQGLNQPQHF. The chain combines TRBV10-3 with TRBJ1-5; 7 bases align to TRBD1. The trim removed 10 bases at V and 4 bases at J, leaving 7 bases unmatched. This CDR3 contains 13 residues. The germline V gene encodes CDR1 ENHRY and CDR2 SYGVKD.

This clone was seen more than once but under ten times. The chain links TRBV18 to TRBJ2-7, with D maybe TRBD1 (5 bases). Germline lookup yields CDR1 KGHSH and CDR2 LQKENI. The CDR3 consists of 11 residues. Deletions cut 6 bases from V and 5 bases from J, with 8 bases between. CDR3 sequence reads: CASSSRDEQYF. The CDR3 nucleotides read TGTGCCAGCTCCTCCAGGGACGAGCAGTACTTC.

The genes are TRBV5-1 and TRBJ2-3, with no clear D. Trimming left V 4 bases short and J 6 bases short, with 9 bases between. Germline values: CDR1 SGHRS, CDR2 YFSETQ. This CDR3 has 12 amino acids. The chain's CDR3 is CASSPFPDTQYF. CDR3 nucleotides: TGCGCCAGCAGCCCCTTTCCCGATACGCAGTATTTT.

This chain joins TRBV15 and TRBJ2-1; 13 nucleotides match TRBD2. Per the germline V gene, CDR1 is LNHNV and CDR2 is YYDKDF (reference sequence). The trim removed 10 bases at V and 9 bases at J, leaving 12 bases unmatched. The CDR3 covers 15 residues. The CDR3 bases are TGTGCCAGCCACCCCGGGACTAGCGGGGTAATTGAGCAGTTCTTC. Its translation is CASHPGTSGVIEQFF.

The V call is TRBV18, the J call TRBJ1-1, with 7 positions matching TRBD1. V trimming: 6 bases; J trimming: 3 bases; junction bases outside the gene matches: 7. The CDR3 totals 14 residues. The germline CDR1 and CDR2 sequences are KGHSH and LQKENI. The CDR3 DNA follows: TGTGCCAGCTCCTCGACAGGGCGGGACACTGAAGCTTTCTTT. As protein: CASSSTGRDTEAFF.

The chain links TRBV5-6 to TRBJ2-2, with TRBD2 identical over 7 bases. J lost 2 bases, V lost 7 bases, and 5 bases had no gene match. CDR3 size: 14 residues. From germline, CDR1 is SGHDT and CDR2 YYEEEE. The CDR3 loop is CASRGDPNTGELFF. DNA of the CDR3: TGTGCCAGCCGGGGGGACCCAAACACCGGGGAGCTGTTTTTT.

Here the CDR3 reads CASSFQGPYYNEQFF. The CDR3 nucleotides are TGTGCCAGCAGTTTTCAGGGGCCCTACTACAATGAGCAGTTCTTC. V gene TRBV6-2 or TRBV6-3 combines with J gene TRBJ2-1; possibly TRBD1 for D (6 bases). Germline V CDR1 and CDR2: MNHEY, SVGEGT. Trimming stripped 4 bases from V and 3 bases from J, with 13 bases between. The CDR3 covers 15 residues.

The chain joins TRBV10-1 to TRBJ2-1, with a possible D match to TRBD1 (7 bases). The V end lost 2 bases, the J end lost 4 bases, and 12 bases lay between the germline ends. The CDR3 runs to 15 residues. CDR1 is WNHNN and CDR2 is SYGVQD in the germline V gene (reference sequence). The CDR3 loop reads CASSEAGGKYNEQFF. CDR3 nucleotides: TGCGCCAGCAGTGAGGCAGGGGGGAAGTACAATGAGCAGTTCTTC.

The chain uses TRBV6-2 or TRBV6-3 and TRBJ1-1; no clear D gene. This CDR3 spans 11 amino acids. The ends were cut back, 6 bases at V and 10 bases at J, with 12 bases in the middle. Germline CDR1 reads MNHEY; CDR2 reads SVGEGT. Here the CDR3 reads CASSQGVLAFF. The CDR3 region has the DNA TGTGCCAGCAGCCAAGGAGTCCTAGCTTTCTTT.

This chain connects TRBV13 to TRBJ2-3; 10 nucleotides agree with TRBD2. V lost 2 bases to trimming and J lost 2 bases; unmatched junction nucleotides: 4. This CDR3 has 16 amino acids. The germline CDR1 and CDR2 sequences are PRHDT and FYEKMQ (reference sequence). The CDR3 DNA follows: TGTGCCAGCAGCTTAAAAGCGGGGGGGCCCACAGATACGCAGTATTTT. The encoded protein is CASSLKAGGPTDTQYF.